Each of the 16 T cell receptor beta chains below was sequenced from the same sample in a study of CD8 T cells in ankylosing spondylitis. Overall study findings and caveats: In ankylosing spondylitis blood, a motif of about eight highly homologous TCR beta variants appeared characteristic.

MiXCR, applied by TCRdb to the 5' RACE reads, yields one record per CDR3 protein. The sample shows hundreds of thousands of distinct CDR3 sequences, over 15% of them seen only once. Antigen specificity for these receptors is unknown. The sequencing sample was made of blood, either unsorted or a sorted T cell fraction (not recorded which). These receptor sequences come from a male donor with ankylosing spondylitis.

The V and J genes are TRBV20-1 and TRBJ2-7, with D possibly being TRBD2 (6 bases). CDR3 length: 15 amino acids. Germline assignment: CDR1 DFQATT and CDR2 SNEGSKA (reference sequence). V was cut by 0 bases and J by 3 bases, with 15 bases left in between. CDR3 bases: TGCAGTGCTAGAGATACGGGGGAGTACGGCTACGAGCAGTACTTC. Its translation: CSARDTGEYGYEQYF.

This chain connects TRBV5-6 to TRBJ2-5; D possibly corresponds to TRBD2 (6 bases). Germline V CDR1 and CDR2: SGHDT, YYEEEE. This CDR3 is 13 amino acids long. Between the trimmed V and J ends, which lost 2 bases and 7 bases, there was a span of 12 bases. The CDR3 nucleotides read TGTGCCAGCAGCTTCGCGGCCGGGGGGACCCAGTACTTC. It translates to CASSFAAGGTQYF.

This clonotype was observed a few times. The chain joins TRBV12-3 or TRBV12-4 to TRBJ2-5, with 7 nucleotides matching TRBD2. This CDR3 contains 13 residues. V trimming: 6 bases; J trimming: 5 bases; junction bases outside the gene matches: 6. The CDR3 bases are TGTGCCAGCAGCCGAACTAGCGAGGAGACCCAGTACTTC. This translates into CASSRTSEETQYF.

This clonotype was seen a handful of times. The chain links TRBV20-1 to TRBJ2-5; D ambiguous. Germline CDR1 DFQATT, CDR2 SNEGSKA (reference sequence). CDR3 length: 12 residues. The V and J ends lost 3 bases and 2 bases respectively, with 7 bases between them. The CDR3 nucleotides read TGCAGTGCTAGCCCCCCTCAAGAGACCCAGTACTTC. Translated, it gives CSASPPQETQYF.

In this sample, this clonotype turned up a few times. The rearrangement joins TRBV5-1 to TRBJ2-3, with TRBD2 identical over 10 bases. The CDR3 contains 15 residues. The V segment lost 6 bases and the J segment 3 bases; nucleotides outside the gene matches: 7. Germline V gene data show CDR1 as SGHRS and CDR2 as YFSETQ. As DNA, the CDR3 is TGCGCCAGCATGCAACTAGCGGGGTTTACAGATACGCAGTATTTT. Encoded protein: CASMQLAGFTDTQYF.

Concerning this clonotype: A read error may produce the germline difference seen at one junction end. This chain joins TRBV20-1 and TRBJ2-5; D is uncertain. This CDR3 is built from 13 residues. The V gene's germline CDR1 is DFQATT and CDR2 SNEGSKA (reference sequence). In DNA, the CDR3 is TGCAGTGCAAGAGATGTAAGGGTTGAGACCCAGTACTTC. Translated, it gives CSARDVRVETQYF.

There are a few counts of this clonotype. This sequence joins TRBV14 and TRBJ2-3; 9 positions agree with TRBD2. This CDR3 has 14 residues. Germline V gene data show CDR1 as SGHDN and CDR2 as FVKESK. V was pared by 4 bases and J by 2 bases, with 1 base of the junction left unmatched. The CDR3 reads CASSPSGVTDTQYF. The CDR3 coding sequence is TGTGCCAGCAGCCCTAGCGGGGTCACAGATACGCAGTATTTT.

The table lists this clonotype with many counts. The rearrangement joins TRBV18 to TRBJ1-5, with D uncertain. V lost 3 bases and J 7 bases, leaving 13 bases between the germline ends. Germline V gene lookup returns CDR1 KGHSH and CDR2 LQKENI. This CDR3 has 14 amino acids. This CDR3 is CASSPGPTGQPQHF. As DNA, the CDR3 is TGTGCCAGCTCACCCGGACCTACCGGCCAGCCCCAGCATTTT.

CDR3 in DNA: TGTGCCAGCAGTTTTGAGACTACCATCTCCTACGAGCAGTACTTC. Encoded protein: CASSFETTISYEQYF. The chain joins TRBV28 to TRBJ2-7, with D possibly matching TRBD2 (5 bases). The CDR3 consists of 15 residues. Trimming cost V 3 bases and J 0 bases, with 12 bases left between them. Germline CDR1 is MDHEN and CDR2 is SYDVKM.

The chain combines TRBV12-3 or TRBV12-4 with TRBJ2-3; 9 nucleotides match TRBD2. The CDR3 consists of 15 residues. Trimming cost V 8 bases and J 2 bases; bases outside gene matches: 8. This chain's CDR3 is CASGLAGAPTDTQYF. The CDR3 DNA follows: TGTGCCAGCGGCTTAGCGGGGGCCCCCACAGATACGCAGTATTTT.

This clonotype was observed many times. The junction does not match germline at one end; this may be a read error. The chain carries TRBV5-1 and TRBJ1-1; possible D gene TRBD1, 5 bases. The V gene's germline CDR1 is SGHRS and CDR2 YFSETQ. The CDR3 is 13 amino acids. The CDR3 sequence: CASSQGANTEAFF. The CDR3 coding sequence is TGTGCCAGCAGCCAAGGGGCGAACACTGAAGCTTTCTTT.

At least ten counts were recorded for this clonotype. This chain joins TRBV2 and TRBJ2-5; D ambiguous. The CDR3 has 11 residues. Looked up from germline, CDR1 is SNHLY and CDR2 is FYNNEI. V lost 0 bases and J 5 bases, leaving 1 base between the germline ends. DNA of the CDR3: TGTGCCAGCAGTGAAGCGGAGACCCAGTACTTC. Translation gives CASSEAETQYF. Variable domain in full (rest from reference TRBV2 and TRBJ2-5): EPEVTQTPSHQVTQMGQEVILRCVPISNHLYFYWYRQILGQKVEFLVSFYNNEISEKSEIFDDQFSVERPDGSNFTLKIRSTKLEDSAMYFCASSEAETQYFGPGTRLLVL.

This clonotype turned up a few times. The chain carries TRBV7-2 and TRBJ1-1; D might be TRBD1 (6 bases). The CDR3 totals 16 residues. Germline V gives CDR1 SGHTA, CDR2 FQGNSA. The V end was cut by 1 base, the J end by 7 bases, with 19 bases between. The CDR3 loop is CASSLVGSGGGSEAFF. The DNA of the CDR3 is TGTGCCAGCAGCTTAGTGGGTAGCGGGGGCGGCAGTGAAGCTTTCTTT.

Only a few counts were recorded for this clonotype. The chain joins TRBV7-2 to TRBJ2-7; weak D call: TRBD2 (6 bases). Germline V gene sequence: CDR1 SGHTA, CDR2 FQGNSA. The CDR3 runs to 14 residues. V dropped 6 bases and J dropped 3 bases, with 15 bases sitting between them. This chain's CDR3 is CASSRGDSLYEQYF. The CDR3 DNA follows: TGTGCCAGCAGTCGCGGGGACTCCCTCTACGAGCAGTACTTC.

The chain is built from TRBV6-5 and TRBJ2-7, with D perhaps matching TRBD1 (6 bases). Germline V CDR1 and CDR2: MNHEY, SVGAGI. Trimming shortened V by 2 bases and J by 5 bases, and 10 bases separated the two germline ends. This CDR3 has 13 residues. CDR3 loop: CASSYLQGNEQYF. The CDR3 nucleotides read TGTGCCAGCAGTTACCTACAGGGAAACGAGCAGTACTTC.

This sequence joins TRBV20-1 and TRBJ2-7; 11 bases are a match to TRBD2. This CDR3 has 16 amino acids. Germline V gene sequence: CDR1 DFQATT, CDR2 SNEGSKA (reference sequence). With V trimmed by 0 bases and J by 2 bases, 6 bases remained unmatched. The CDR3 protein is CSARDPGTSGTYEQYF. CDR3 nucleotide sequence: TGCAGTGCTAGAGACCCAGGGACTAGCGGCACCTACGAGCAGTACTTC.